This TCR beta chain originates from a study of T cell responses to AZD1222 COVID-19 vaccine. Trimming left V 5 bases short and J 7 bases short, with 15 bases between. The CDR3 consists of 13 residues. Germline loops: CDR1 SGHVS, CDR2 FQNEAQ. Here immunoSEQ multiplex PCR was the method, and the copy in TCRdb shows in-frame clones only, minus some. The profile shows some 24,000 clones, 86% of them singletons. The source material was peripheral blood, sampled 28 days after the second AZD1222 dose. J is TRBJ2-7 and V is TRBV7-8, with D possibly TRBD1 on 6 matching bases. This TCR derives from an adult who received the AZD1222 COVID-19 vaccine. CDR3 sequence: CASSVTGLGEQYF. CDR3 bases: TGTGCCAGCAGCGTAACAGGGTTGGGGGAGCAGTACTTC.